A single sample is the source of the 28 T cell receptor beta chains below, sequenced in a study of blood T cells in healthy people across ages. For the second PCR, which ran for about 7 to 12 cycles, a sample-barcoded 5' primer and a J-beta primer mix were used. TCRdb reanalysed the 5' RACE reads using MiXCR and keeps one entry per CDR3 protein. The profile covers around 400,000 distinct CDR3 sequences, with about half appearing a single time and about 54% taken by the ten largest. The sample comprised blood. All receptors come from a man in his sixties in good health.

Written as DNA, the CDR3 is TGTGCCGCGATCTCCCCCGGGGCTAGCGGAGCAGAGACCCAGTACTTC. Its protein is CAAISPGASGAETQYF. This chain joins TRBV28 and TRBJ2-5; 7 nucleotides agree with TRBD2. The V gene end was trimmed by 11 bases and the J gene end by 4 bases; junction bases not matched to a gene: 19. CDR1 is MDHEN, CDR2 SYDVKM, per germline. This CDR3 contains 16 residues. Full variable domain (rest looked up from reference TRBV28 and TRBJ2-5): DVKVTQSSRYLVKRTGEKVFLECVQDMDHENMFWYRQDPGLGLRLIYFSYDVKMKEKGDIPEGYSVSREKKERFSLILESASTNQTSMYLCAAISPGASGAETQYFGPGTRLLVL.

This clonotype was counted only a few times. This chain connects TRBV27 to TRBJ1-5; D call uncertain. The germline V gene has CDR1 MNHEY and CDR2 SMNVEV (reference sequence). V shed 5 bases and J shed 4 bases, with 18 bases lying between them. This CDR3 has 16 amino acids. The CDR3 loop reads CASSPGSGRGNQPQHF. CDR3 in DNA: TGTGCCAGCAGTCCCGGGAGTGGGAGAGGAAATCAGCCCCAGCATTTT.

The CDR3 is CASSFKGQNTEAFF. DNA for the CDR3: TGCGCCAGCAGCTTCAAAGGACAGAACACTGAAGCTTTCTTT. The chain uses TRBV5-1 and TRBJ1-1; D may be TRBD1 (5 bases). Germline CDR1 SGHRS, CDR2 YFSETQ. With 2 bases removed from V and 1 base from J, the gap between germline ends came to 9 bases. This CDR3 has 14 amino acids.

The V gene is TRBV29-1, the J gene TRBJ2-7; the D is unclear. Germline V CDR1 and CDR2: SQVTM, ANQGSEA. CDR3 length: 16 amino acids. V was clipped by 0 bases and J by 2 bases, with 17 bases between them. The CDR3 here is CSVEDFIEGRTYEQYF. The DNA for the CDR3 is TGCAGCGTTGAAGATTTCATCGAAGGACGGACCTACGAGCAGTACTTC.

This chain links TRBV7-2 with TRBJ2-3; D unclear. Looked up from germline, CDR1 is SGHTA and CDR2 is FQGNSA. The CDR3 has 11 residues. Trimming removed 11 bases from V and 7 bases from J, with 13 bases in between. CDR3 region: CASRTLHTQYF. The CDR3 bases are TGTGCCTCGCGGACCCTTCATACGCAGTATTTT.

This chain connects TRBV20-1 to TRBJ2-1; 10 positions agree with TRBD2. The DNA end favors TRBJ2-7, so the J call may be wrong. This CDR3 is built from 15 residues. Germline V gene lookup returns CDR1 DFQATT and CDR2 SNEGSKA (reference sequence). The CDR3 region has the DNA TGCAGTGCTAGAGATCAAGCGGGAGGGACCCACGAGCAGTACTTC. Encoded protein: CSARDQAGGTHEQYF.

The genes are TRBV29-1 and TRBJ2-7, with a tentative D call TRBD1 (6 bases). V lost 6 bases to trimming and J lost 0 bases, with 15 bases between them. CDR1 and CDR2 (germline): SQVTM, ANQGSEA. The CDR3 is 14 residues long. The DNA for the CDR3 is TGCAGCGTCTTGAGTGCAGGGGACTCCTACGAGCAGTACTTC. Its protein is CSVLSAGDSYEQYF.

Remarks on this clonotype: One junction end does not reproduce the germline sequence, and a read error may be involved. The chain carries TRBV7-3 and TRBJ2-3; D is possibly TRBD2 (5 bases). This CDR3 is built from 14 residues. Per germline, CDR1 SGHTA and CDR2 FQGTGA. CDR3 in amino acids: CASSVTGYPDTQYF. CDR3 coding DNA: TGTGCCAGCAGCGTAACGGGGTACCCAGATACGCAGTATTTT.

This clonotype was counted many times. The J gene is TRBJ2-7, the V gene TRBV6-2 or TRBV6-3; the D gene is possibly TRBD2 (5 bases). From germline, CDR1 is MNHEY and CDR2 SVGEGT. V lost 5 bases to trimming and J lost 3 bases, with 11 bases between them. This CDR3 has 13 amino acids. The CDR3 nucleotides read TGTGCCAGCAGTGCCCCGGGAAACTACGAGCAGTACTTC. Its translation is CASSAPGNYEQYF.

This chain links TRBV2 with TRBJ2-4; D gene unclear. The DNA end is more similar to TRBJ2-7, so the J call may be wrong. This CDR3 contains 13 residues. Germline V gene lookup returns CDR1 SNHLY and CDR2 FYNNEI. Here the CDR3 reads CASTPRLSYEQYF. The CDR3 coding sequence is TGTGCCAGCACTCCCAGGTTATCCTACGAGCAGTACTTC.

This clonotype was picked up a small number of times. This sequence joins TRBV27 and TRBJ2-7, with TRBD2 matching over 12 bases. The CDR3 loop spans 16 amino acids. Per germline, CDR1 MNHEY and CDR2 SMNVEV (reference sequence). J gave up 0 bases and V 4 bases, and 4 bases lay outside the gene matches. CDR3 DNA: TGTGCCAGCAGTTCCCTAGCGGGAGGGCCCTCCTACGAGCAGTACTTC. Encoded protein: CASSSLAGGPSYEQYF.

As DNA, the CDR3 is TGCAGTGCCATAGGGGGGGTCTACGAGCAGTACTTC. It translates to CSAIGGVYEQYF. The chain uses TRBV20-1 and TRBJ2-7; a weak D match, TRBD2 (7 bases). Germline V gene data show CDR1 as DFQATT and CDR2 as SNEGSKA (reference sequence). The germline V and J ends were trimmed by 6 bases and 3 bases, with 12 bases remaining between them. The CDR3 spans 12 residues.

As to this clonotype: A read error may produce the germline difference seen at one junction end. The V gene is TRBV28, the J gene TRBJ2-4; D is tentatively TRBD1 or TRBD2 (6 bases each). The length of the CDR3 is 16 residues. Germline loops: CDR1 MDHEN, CDR2 SYDVKM. For the CDR3, the DNA is TGTGCCGGCAGTCCCCCGGGGGCCCTAGCCAAAAACATTCAGTACTTC. Amino acid sequence: CAGSPPGALAKNIQYF.

This clonotype was seen a few times. The chain links TRBV5-1 to TRBJ2-6, with D perhaps TRBD2 (5 bases). The CDR3 is 16 residues long. Trimming shortened V by 3 bases and J by 0 bases, and 10 bases separated the two germline ends. Germline V lookup: CDR1 SGHRS, CDR2 YFSETQ. The CDR3 DNA is TGCGCCAGCAGCTCTACGGGGTACTCTGGGGCCAACGTCCTGACTTTC. It encodes CASSSTGYSGANVLTF. Drawing the rest from reference TRBV5-1 and TRBJ2-6, the complete variable domain is KAGVTQTPRYLIKTRGQQVTLSCSPISGHRSVSWYQQTPGQGLQFLFEYFSETQRNKGNFPGRFSGRQFSNSRSEMNVSTLELGDSALYLCASSSTGYSGANVLTFGAGSRLTVL.

V gene TRBV9 combines with J gene TRBJ2-6; weak D call: TRBD2 (5 bases). V was clipped by 0 bases and J by 1 base, with 11 bases between them. The germline V gene encodes CDR1 SGDLS and CDR2 YYNGEE. This CDR3 comprises 17 residues. In DNA, the CDR3 is TGTGCCAGCAGCGTAGTAGGGAGCAGGTCTGGGGCCAACGTCCTGACTTTC. Amino acids: CASSVVGSRSGANVLTF.

This chain uses TRBV4-1 with TRBJ2-2; 8 positions match TRBD1. CDR3 length: 16 amino acids. V lost 0 bases to trimming and J lost 7 bases; unmatched junction nucleotides: 7. Germline assignment: CDR1 MGHRA and CDR2 YSYEKL. For the CDR3, the DNA is TGCGCCAGCAGCCAAGAGGACAGGGTCGGTGGCGGGGAGCTGTTTTTT. The encoded protein is CASSQEDRVGGGELFF.

In its sample, this clonotype was seen once. This chain links TRBV28 with TRBJ2-7; 9 bases match TRBD2. The DNA matches TRBJ2-5 better at its end, which makes the J call doubtful. Germline CDR1 is MDHEN and CDR2 is SYDVKM. This CDR3 is built from 15 residues. The CDR3 spells CASSNAAGGGETQYF. As DNA, the CDR3 is TGTGCCAGCAGTAATGCGGCGGGAGGGGGAGAGACCCAGTACTTC.

V is TRBV6-2 or TRBV6-3 and J is TRBJ2-3, with D tentatively TRBD1 (5 bases). The CDR3 has 15 amino acids. The ends were cut back, 6 bases at V and 1 base at J, with 14 bases in the middle. Germline V gives CDR1 MNHEY, CDR2 SVGEGT. The CDR3 DNA reads TGTGCCAGCAGGACAGCCGGAACTCGCACAGATACGCAGTATTTT. Residues: CASRTAGTRTDTQYF.

This clonotype was observed a handful of times. The chain joins TRBV20-1 to TRBJ2-3; TRBD1 agrees at 9 bases. J gave up 4 bases and V 5 bases, and 4 bases lay outside the gene matches. This CDR3 contains 13 residues. Germline V gene sequence: CDR1 DFQATT, CDR2 SNEGSKA (reference sequence). The CDR3 reads CSAPRTGADTQYF. CDR3 bases: TGCAGTGCTCCCCGGACAGGGGCAGATACGCAGTATTTT.

This clonotype was observed a single time. The germline gene is not matched at one end of the junction; a read error may be the cause. The chain recombines TRBV3-1 with TRBJ2-3; D is unresolved. The length of the CDR3 is 14 residues. Germline CDR1 is LGHDT and CDR2 is YNNKEL (reference sequence). This chain's CDR3 is CANSQDSRTDTQYF. CDR3 in DNA: TGTGCCAACAGCCAAGATTCACGGACAGATACGCAGTATTTT.

The gene calls are TRBV4-3 and TRBJ2-2; D is ambiguous. Trimming pared 2 bases from V and 6 bases from J, leaving 10 bases between. CDR3 size: 14 residues. Germline-derived CDR1 and CDR2 are LGHNA and YSLEER. The CDR3 nucleotides are TGCGCCAGCAGCCAACACCCGTTGGCCGGGGAGCTGTTTTTT. It codes for CASSQHPLAGELFF.

The chain links TRBV19 to TRBJ2-3, with D perhaps TRBD2 (6 bases). This CDR3 contains 14 residues. Looked up from germline, CDR1 is LNHDA and CDR2 is SQIVND (reference sequence). V lost 6 bases and J 2 bases, leaving 12 bases between the germline ends. CDR3 in DNA: TGTGCCAGTAGGCTCCGGGACTTCACAGATACGCAGTATTTT. Translation gives CASRLRDFTDTQYF. Full variable domain (outside the CDR3, taken from reference TRBV19 and TRBJ2-3): DGGITQSPKYLFRKEGQNVTLSCEQNLNHDAMYWYRQDPGQGLRLIYYSQIVNDFQKGDIAEGYSVSREKKESFPLTVTSAQKNPTAFYLCASRLRDFTDTQYFGPGTRLTVL.

J is TRBJ2-1 and V is TRBV20-1; D is possibly TRBD1 or TRBD2 (5 bases each). The V and J ends lost 6 bases and 5 bases respectively, with 14 bases between them. Germline values: CDR1 DFQATT, CDR2 SNEGSKA (reference sequence). The CDR3 is 13 amino acids. The CDR3 coding sequence is TGCAGTGCGAAGGGACCCTTTGACAATGAGCAGTTCTTC. It is translated as CSAKGPFDNEQFF.

V usage is TRBV4-2 and J usage is TRBJ2-2; unclear D gene. Trimming left V 2 bases short and J 0 bases short, with 10 bases between. CDR3 length equals 16 residues. Germline V lookup: CDR1 LGHNA, CDR2 YNFKEQ. CDR3 DNA sequence: TGTGCCAGCAGCCAACCCACAAAAACGAACACCGGGGAGCTGTTTTTT. Its protein product is CASSQPTKTNTGELFF.

This rearrangement joins TRBV6-2 or TRBV6-3 to TRBJ2-1; the D gene is possibly TRBD1 (6 bases). The CDR3 is made up of 18 amino acids. Germline CDR1 reads MNHEY; CDR2 reads SVGEGT. With 2 bases removed from V and 8 bases from J, the gap between germline ends came to 25 bases. The DNA of the CDR3 is TGTGCCAGCAGTTACACCTTGGGGGCCAGGGTGGGTAGGCATGAGCAGTTCTTC. This codes for CASSYTLGARVGRHEQFF.

This clonotype has only a few counts. The chain is built from TRBV4-1 and TRBJ1-6; D ambiguous. Germline V lookup: CDR1 MGHRA, CDR2 YSYEKL. Trimming removed 0 bases at V and 0 bases at J, with 12 bases between. This CDR3 region has 18 residues. In DNA form, the CDR3 reads TGCGCCAGCAGCCAAGAAGCCAGGCCGAGCTCCTATAATTCACCCCTCCACTTT. Amino acid sequence: CASSQEARPSSYNSPLHF.

This chain links TRBV7-2 with TRBJ2-7; 9 bases align to TRBD2. J lost 2 bases, V lost 5 bases, and 13 bases had no gene match. The CDR3 runs to 17 residues. Germline V gene sequence: CDR1 SGHTA, CDR2 FQGNSA. This CDR3 is CASSPRPRASGAYEQYF. The CDR3 region has the DNA TGTGCCAGCAGCCCGCGGCCCCGGGCTAGCGGGGCCTACGAGCAGTACTTC.

The chain links TRBV7-8 to TRBJ1-5; the D is unclear. The CDR3 covers 15 residues. Trimming pared 1 base from V and 0 bases from J, leaving 7 bases between. Germline-derived CDR1 and CDR2 are SGHVS and FQNEAQ. The CDR3 is CASSLERVSNQPQHF. The CDR3 DNA reads TGTGCCAGCAGCTTAGAACGTGTTAGCAATCAGCCCCAGCATTTT.